The 15 T cell receptor beta chains below all came from one sample that was sequenced in a study of blood T cell repertoires in COVID-19. Using immunoSEQ multiplex PCR, the repertoire was profiled, and TCRdb retains in-frame clones only, with some absent. In the table there are about 110,000 clones, about 80% of which are singletons. Sequenced: peripheral blood. The receptors originated from a woman aged 80 or over with active or convalescent COVID-19.

The rearrangement joins TRBV11-2 to TRBJ1-1; 7 nucleotides agree with TRBD1. The length of the CDR3 is 14 residues. V dropped 5 bases and J dropped 6; count of bases not matched to a gene: 9. Germline assignment: CDR1 SGHAT and CDR2 FQNNGV. The CDR3 loop reads CASSPRQGWAEAFF. The CDR3 DNA is TGTGCCAGCAGCCCACGACAGGGATGGGCTGAAGCTTTCTTT.

The chain uses TRBV5-6 and TRBJ1-1; D possibly corresponds to TRBD1 (5 bases). V was cut by 1 base and J by 0 bases, with 7 bases left in between. Germline V lookup: CDR1 SGHDT, CDR2 YYEEEE. This CDR3 comprises 14 residues. Written as DNA, the CDR3 is TGTGCCAGCAGCTTGACAGGAATGAACACTGAAGCTTTCTTT. It is translated as CASSLTGMNTEAFF.

This clone was detected only a few times. The genes are TRBV7-9 and TRBJ1-2, with unresolved D. CDR3 length: 17 residues. Trimming left V 5 bases short and J 7 bases short, with 26 bases between. Germline-derived CDR1 and CDR2 are SEHNR and FQNEAQ (reference sequence). The CDR3 is CASSPILFGSLTGGYTF. The CDR3 bases are TGTGCCAGCAGCCCTATCTTATTCGGAAGTCTAACGGGTGGCTACACCTTC.

The chain recombines TRBV18 with TRBJ1-1, with no clear D. The germline V and J ends were trimmed by 3 bases and 0 bases, with 14 bases remaining between them. Germline V CDR1 and CDR2: KGHSH, LQKENI. This CDR3 is built from 16 residues. CDR3 DNA: TGTGCCAGCTCACCCTTGATCGGGGAGGTGAACACTGAAGCTTTCTTT. This gives the protein CASSPLIGEVNTEAFF.

In its sample, this clone was seen a few times. J is TRBJ1-2 and V is TRBV2; D is uncertain. CDR3 length: 14 residues. Between the trimmed V and J ends, which lost 2 bases and 4 bases, there was a span of 11 bases. Germline V CDR1 and CDR2: SNHLY, FYNNEI. The DNA of the CDR3 is TGTGCCAGCAGTGAATACGAGGGTACCTATGGCTACACCTTC. It specifies CASSEYEGTYGYTF.

The chain is built from TRBV28 and TRBJ2-6, with 7 bases lining up with TRBD1. This CDR3 is 15 amino acids long. J lost 5 bases, V lost 5 bases, and 6 bases had no gene match. Per the germline V gene, CDR1 is MDHEN and CDR2 is SYDVKM. DNA for the CDR3: TGTGCCAGCAGTCACAGGGGCCGTTGGGCCAACGTCCTGACTTTC. Its protein is CASSHRGRWANVLTF.

V gene TRBV7-9 combines with J gene TRBJ2-5; tentative D call: TRBD1 (5 bases). The CDR3 has 16 amino acids. CDR1 and CDR2 (germline): SEHNR, FQNEAQ (reference sequence). Trimming removed 4 bases at V and 5 bases at J, with 20 bases between. The CDR3 region has the DNA TGTGCCAGCAGCTCACCAGGGCCAGGGAAAGATGAGACCCAGTACTTC. Residues: CASSSPGPGKDETQYF. The full variable domain, rest sourced from reference TRBV7-9 and TRBJ2-5, is DTGVSQNPRHKITKRGQNVTFRCDPISEHNRLYWYRQTLGQGPEFLTYFQNEAQLEKSRLLSDRFSAERPKGSFSTLEIQRTEQGDSAMYLCASSSPGPGKDETQYFGPGTRLLVL.

This chain joins TRBV7-9 and TRBJ2-1, with a tentative D call TRBD2 (5 bases). The CDR3 spans 18 residues. V was clipped by 5 bases and J by 4 bases, with 24 bases between them. Per germline, CDR1 SEHNR and CDR2 FQNEAQ (reference sequence). Here the CDR3 reads CASSTRRSSTRTYNEQFF. The CDR3 DNA is TGTGCCAGCAGCACAAGACGGTCTAGCACAAGAACGTACAATGAGCAGTTCTTC.

This sequence joins TRBV2 and TRBJ2-7; TRBD1 is a possible D gene (5 bases). Trimming stripped 6 bases from V and 2 bases from J, with 8 bases between. The CDR3 contains 12 residues. CDR1 and CDR2 from the germline V gene are SNHLY and FYNNEI. The CDR3 bases are TGTGCCAGCAGACAGGCCCCCTACGAGCAGTACTTC. Encoded protein: CASRQAPYEQYF.

The chain links TRBV19 to TRBJ1-1; 7 bases fit TRBD1. The CDR3 is made up of 14 amino acids. Germline V gene data show CDR1 as LNHDA and CDR2 as SQIVND (reference sequence). With V trimmed by 5 bases and J by 12 bases, 15 bases remained unmatched. The CDR3 reads CASSASQGDFATFF. In nucleotides, the CDR3 is TGTGCCAGTAGTGCATCCCAGGGGGACTTTGCGACTTTCTTT.

The chain joins TRBV29-1 to TRBJ1-2; D is uncertain. This CDR3 is built from 15 residues. The germline gives CDR1 SQVTM, CDR2 ANQGSEA. Trimming removed 6 bases at V and 5 bases at J, with 22 bases between. CDR3 residues: CSVVRLEIKRYGYTF. The CDR3 DNA sequence: TGCAGCGTCGTCAGGCTGGAAATCAAACGATATGGCTACACCTTC.

The genes are TRBV9 and TRBJ2-7; TRBD2 matches 9 bases. Germline trimming cut 4 bases from V and 7 bases from J; bases unmatched to any gene: 12. Germline V gives CDR1 SGDLS, CDR2 YYNGEE. The CDR3 has 15 residues. CDR3 protein: CASSPRGGVGREQYF. CDR3 DNA: TGTGCCAGCAGCCCGCGCGGGGGGGTCGGGCGGGAGCAGTACTTC.

The chain uses TRBV28 and TRBJ1-5; D unresolved. The ends were cut back, 7 bases at V and 0 bases at J, with 7 bases in the middle. CDR3 size: 13 residues. Germline lookup yields CDR1 MDHEN and CDR2 SYDVKM. This CDR3 reads CASNDYSNQPQHF. CDR3 sequence (DNA): TGTGCCAGCAACGACTATAGCAATCAGCCCCAGCATTTT.

This clone was recorded a few times. The V and J genes are TRBV2 and TRBJ2-7; D is unresolved. V lost 1 base, J lost 5 bases, and 9 bases lay in between. The CDR3 runs to 13 residues. Germline-derived CDR1 and CDR2 are SNHLY and FYNNEI. CDR3 region: CASSEEASNEQYF. The CDR3 DNA reads as TGTGCCAGCAGTGAAGAGGCTAGTAACGAGCAGTACTTC.

The CDR3 region is CASSVDRGGEAFF. The CDR3 DNA reads as TGTGCCAGCAGCGTTGACAGGGGGGGTGAAGCTTTCTTT. The chain carries TRBV9 and TRBJ1-1; 9 positions agree with TRBD1. The CDR3 length is 13 residues. Germline V CDR1 and CDR2: SGDLS, YYNGEE. Losses at the gene ends were 2 bases for V and 7 bases for J; bases not matched to a gene: 3.